Following are 16 T cell receptor beta chains from one sample sequenced in a study of T cell changes during pregnancy in multiple sclerosis. The assay was immunoSEQ multiplex PCR, and TCRdb's table has in-frame clones only and misses some. The table lists about 50,000 clones, around 90% of them singletons, with approximately 0.27% in the top ten. Sequencing was performed on CD4+ T cells from peripheral blood mononuclear cells, taken in the second trimester of pregnancy. The receptors here all came from a female donor with multiple sclerosis, enrolled in a pregnancy study.

J is TRBJ2-3 and V is TRBV19; TRBD2 matches at 8 bases. CDR1 LNHDA and CDR2 SQIVND come from the germline V gene (reference sequence). The CDR3 spans 15 residues. Unmatched junction bases numbered 4, after V lost 3 bases and J lost 2 bases. CDR3 loop: CASSIPGGPTDTQYF. The CDR3, as DNA: TGTGCCAGTAGTATCCCGGGGGGGCCCACAGATACGCAGTATTTT.

V usage is TRBV4-2 and J usage is TRBJ1-3; 11 nucleotides agree with TRBD1. This CDR3 contains 19 residues. J gave up 2 bases and V 0 bases, and 9 bases lay outside the gene matches. CDR1 is LGHNA, CDR2 YNFKEQ, per germline. The chain's CDR3 is CASSQDGTGGFEAGNTIYF. Here the CDR3 DNA reads TGTGCCAGCAGCCAAGACGGGACAGGGGGGTTCGAGGCTGGAAACACCATATATTTT.

The rearrangement uses TRBV21-1 and TRBJ2-7; TRBD2, the table's D call, was not compared with the DNA. TRBV21-1 is flagged as a pseudogene. This CDR3 spans 13 amino acids. The CDR3 nucleotides are TGTGCCGGGGGAGGGTCGGGGACCTACGAGCAGTACTTC. Translating gives CAGGGSGTYEQYF.

This chain connects TRBV7-9 to TRBJ1-5; D may be TRBD1 (5 bases). The CDR3 has 16 amino acids. Trimming took 2 bases from V and 4 from J, leaving 15 bases between them. Germline CDR1 SEHNR, CDR2 FQNEAQ (reference sequence). The CDR3 loop is CASSLISGGGNQPQHF. CDR3 bases: TGTGCCAGCAGCTTAATTTCTGGGGGAGGGAATCAGCCCCAGCATTTT.

The chain employs TRBV29-1 and TRBJ1-2; 7 bases line up with TRBD1. V was pared by 7 bases and J by 7 bases, with 15 bases of the junction left unmatched. The germline V gene encodes CDR1 SQVTM and CDR2 ANQGSEA. The CDR3 is 14 residues long. CDR3 coding DNA: TGCAGCGCAACAGGGGCCCCAGGGGGTTTTGGCTACACCTTC. This codes for CSATGAPGGFGYTF.

The V and J genes are TRBV4-1 and TRBJ2-3; possible D gene TRBD2, 6 bases. Trimming took 4 bases from V and 2 from J, leaving 22 bases between them. Germline V gives CDR1 MGHRA, CDR2 YSYEKL. The CDR3 spans 18 residues. CDR3 coding DNA: TGCGCCAGCAGCCCTGCGATCCGAAGACTAGACTTCACAGATACGCAGTATTTT. It encodes CASSPAIRRLDFTDTQYF.

The chain joins TRBV11-2 to TRBJ1-4; 8 nucleotides line up with TRBD1. Germline V gives CDR1 SGHAT, CDR2 FQNNGV. The CDR3 consists of 15 residues. J was trimmed by 8 bases and V by 3 bases; bases with no gene match: 8. This CDR3 reads CASSFRTGFSEKLFF. DNA of the CDR3: TGTGCCAGCAGCTTCCGGACAGGGTTTAGCGAAAAACTGTTTTTT. The entire variable domain, with the rest obtained from reference TRBV11-2 and TRBJ1-4, is as follows: EAGVAQSPRYKIIEKRQSVAFWCNPISGHATLYWYQQILGQGPKLLIQFQNNGVVDDSQLPKDRFSAERLKGVDSTLKIQPAKLEDSAVYLCASSFRTGFSEKLFFGSGTQLSVL.

The chain carries TRBV2 and TRBJ1-4; D is undetermined. The ends were cut back, 0 bases at V and 7 bases at J, with 15 bases in the middle. Germline CDR1 and CDR2: SNHLY and FYNNEI. This CDR3 contains 16 residues. In nucleotides, the CDR3 is TGTGCCAGCAGTGAAGCGCCTCGGGGAGTTGGTGAAAAACTGTTTTTT. It translates to CASSEAPRGVGEKLFF.

The V call is TRBV4-1, the J call TRBJ2-2; 11 positions agree with TRBD2. CDR1 and CDR2 from the germline V gene are MGHRA and YSYEKL. The CDR3 is made up of 16 amino acids. V lost 1 base and J lost 3; bases outside the gene matches: 1. The CDR3 DNA sequence: TGCGCCAGCAGCCAAGTAGCGGGGGGGGACACCGGGGAGCTGTTTTTT. It encodes CASSQVAGGDTGELFF.

This chain connects TRBV9 to TRBJ2-7, with D perhaps matching TRBD2 (6 bases). The V end was cut by 4 bases, the J end by 7 bases, with 21 bases between. This CDR3 has 15 residues. The germline V gene has CDR1 SGDLS and CDR2 YYNGEE. The CDR3 DNA sequence: TGTGCCAGCAGCACAACCCCTTCCACGGGAGTAGAGCAGTACTTC. Translating it yields CASSTTPSTGVEQYF.

This clone has a single count. V and J are TRBV9 and TRBJ2-1; the match to TRBD2 covers 11 bases. Germline lookup yields CDR1 SGDLS and CDR2 YYNGEE. The CDR3 totals 18 residues. Germline trimming cut 2 bases from V and 0 bases from J; bases unmatched to any gene: 7. CDR3 residues: CASSVGLAGGSSYNEQFF. CDR3 sequence (DNA): TGTGCCAGCAGCGTTGGGCTAGCGGGAGGTAGCTCCTACAATGAGCAGTTCTTC.

V and J are TRBV7-9 and TRBJ2-5; tentative D call: TRBD1 (5 bases). The V end was cut by 3 bases, the J end by 5 bases, with 10 bases between. This CDR3 has 13 amino acids. In germline, CDR1 is SEHNR, CDR2 FQNEAQ (reference sequence). CDR3 sequence reads: CASSLSGSETQYF. The CDR3, as DNA: TGTGCCAGCAGCTTGTCAGGGTCGGAGACCCAGTACTTC.

The chain uses TRBV5-1 and TRBJ1-2, with D perhaps TRBD1 (6 bases). The CDR3 is 13 residues long. Germline V gene data show CDR1 as SGHRS and CDR2 as YFSETQ. Trimming shortened V by 3 bases and J by 8 bases, and 14 bases separated the two germline ends. The CDR3 nucleotides are TGCGCCAGCAGCTCCGGGACACAGCGAGGCTACACCTTC. As protein: CASSSGTQRGYTF.

In DNA, the CDR3 is TGTGCCAGCACCAGGGAACAGAGCCAGTATTTT. Translated: CASTREQSQYF. The rearrangement links TRBV6-6 to TRBJ2-3; possible D gene TRBD1, 5 bases. The CDR3 is 11 residues long. CDR1 MNHNY and CDR2 SVGAGI come from the germline V gene (reference sequence). V dropped 7 bases and J dropped 12 bases, with 14 bases sitting between them.

The chain joins TRBV5-1 to TRBJ2-5; D unresolved. The CDR3 extends over 14 amino acids. The ends were cut back, 3 bases at V and 3 bases at J, with 12 bases in the middle. Germline CDR1 and CDR2: SGHRS and YFSETQ. CDR3 DNA sequence: TGCGCCAGCAGCTCGGGTTTGGAGAAAGAGACCCAGTACTTC. Protein: CASSSGLEKETQYF.

V usage is TRBV5-6 and J usage is TRBJ2-4; D is perhaps TRBD1 (5 bases). V was pared by 1 base and J by 6 bases, with 11 bases between. Germline V lookup: CDR1 SGHDT, CDR2 YYEEEE. The CDR3 has 14 amino acids. This chain's CDR3 is CASSLRSRGNIQYF. As DNA, the CDR3 is TGTGCCAGCAGCTTGCGGTCAAGGGGAAACATTCAGTACTTC.